This TCR beta chain was sequenced in a study of blood T cell repertoires in COVID-19. Study-level background: Spain, Italy and the United States supplied samples that represented acute and convalescent COVID-19. T cells, B-cell-depleted T cells, or PBMCs supplied cDNA or gDNA.

Source study methods: Nucleated cell counts were estimated from reference gene primer amplification. The repertoire was sequenced with immunoSEQ multiplex PCR; TCRdb's copy has only in-frame clones and lacks some. The D gene and trimming were derived from the DNA, and the V and J assignments and clone size from that table. The profile shows 140,000 or so clones, over 80% of them singletons. Germline V gene data show CDR1 as GTSNPN and CDR2 as SVGIG (reference sequence). The CDR3 covers 15 residues. The junction had 10 bases not matched to a gene; V was cut back by 1 base and J by 8 bases. This sequence joins TRBV30 and TRBJ1-2; 10 nucleotides align to TRBD1. This clonotype was obtained from a woman aged 45-60 years with acute or convalescent COVID-19. Sequencing was done on a sample of peripheral blood. CDR3 coding DNA: TGTGCCTGGAGTGGTACCGGGACAGGGGTCCGGGGCTACACCTTC. Its translation: CAWSGTGTGVRGYTF. The full variable domain, its missing parts supplied by reference TRBV30 and TRBJ1-2, is SQTIHQWPATLVQPVGSPLSLECTVEGTSNPNLYWYRQAAGRGLQLLFYSVGIGQISSEVPQNLSASRPQDRQFILSSKKLLLSDSGFYLCAWSGTGTGVRGYTFGSGTRLTVV.